The subject of this entry is one TCR beta chain. What it recognizes is unknown. Germline V CDR1 and CDR2: SGHAT, FQNNGV. V was clipped by 1 base and J by 0 bases, with 9 bases between them. This CDR3 has 15 amino acids. This record belongs to a study of T cell responses to AZD1222 COVID-19 vaccine. Clones were read by immunoSEQ multiplex PCR, and TCRdb kept only the in-frame ones, dropping some. The data hold tens of thousands of clones, with approximately 89% observed a single time. Study-wide findings and caveats: Just five or six AZD1222 recipients were seropositive at baseline. The span of vaccine-associated CD4 TCRs extended across spike, with dominance at 160-218 and 743-854.

This sequence was found in an adult in good health. Sequencing used peripheral blood, obtained on day 0 of AZD1222 vaccination. The genes are TRBV11-2 and TRBJ1-1, with D possibly matching TRBD1 (5 bases). The CDR3 region is CASSLGQFMNTEAFF. CDR3 sequence (DNA): TGTGCCAGCAGCTTAGGACAGTTCATGAACACTGAAGCTTTCTTT.